The entry below gives a single TCR beta chain sequence along with its context. This specimen comes from a study of T cell responses to AZD1222 COVID-19 vaccine. Sequencing used immunoSEQ multiplex PCR; TCRdb keeps in-frame clones, though not all of them. The sample carries 80,000 to 100,000 clones, 85% to 90% recorded once. The TCR originated in an adult who received the AZD1222 COVID-19 vaccine. The sequencing here drew on peripheral blood, taken 28 days after the second AZD1222 dose.

CDR3 sequence: CAWSPGEGEAFF. In DNA form, the CDR3 reads TGTGCCTGGAGTCCCGGTGAAGGTGAAGCTTTCTTT. This chain joins TRBV30 and TRBJ1-1; D unresolved. The ends were cut back, 2 bases at V and 7 bases at J, with 11 bases in the middle. Germline CDR1 is GTSNPN and CDR2 is SVGIG (reference sequence). The CDR3 has 12 residues. The whole variable domain, filled in from reference TRBV30 and TRBJ1-1, reads SQTIHQWPATLVQPVGSPLSLECTVEGTSNPNLYWYRQAAGRGLQLLFYSVGIGQISSEVPQNLSASRPQDRQFILSSKKLLLSDSGFYLCAWSPGEGEAFFGQGTRLTVV.